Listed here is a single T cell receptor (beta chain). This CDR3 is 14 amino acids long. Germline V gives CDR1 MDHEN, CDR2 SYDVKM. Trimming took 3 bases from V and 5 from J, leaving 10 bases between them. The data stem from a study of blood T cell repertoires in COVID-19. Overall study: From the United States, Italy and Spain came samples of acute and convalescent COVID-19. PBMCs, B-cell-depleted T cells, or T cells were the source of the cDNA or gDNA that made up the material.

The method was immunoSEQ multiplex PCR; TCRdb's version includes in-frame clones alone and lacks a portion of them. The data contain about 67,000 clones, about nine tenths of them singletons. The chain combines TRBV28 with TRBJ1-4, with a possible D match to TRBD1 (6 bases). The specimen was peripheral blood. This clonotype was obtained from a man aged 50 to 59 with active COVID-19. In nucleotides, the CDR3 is TGTGCCAGCAGTTTGAAGGGGGGGAATGAAAAACTGTTTTTT. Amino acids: CASSLKGGNEKLFF.